This T cell receptor beta chain was obtained from a study of blood T cell repertoires in COVID-19 (dated by TCRdb to 2019 to 2021). For the wider study: Samples covering the acute and convalescent phases of COVID-19 were provided by collaborators in the United States, Italy and Spain. The prospective study material was composed of cDNA or gDNA derived from T cells, B-cell-depleted T cells, or PBMCs. Deeply sampled blood TCRbeta repertoires from subjects exposed to, actively infected with, or recovered from COVID-19 were included in the dataset. The repertoires were released in a freely available public database meant as a resource for research on the immune response to SARS-CoV-2. Samples came from the ongoing ImmuneRACE study (first 160 participants) plus 1,254 subjects from 6 global collaborators. A de-identified subject ID, COVID-19 status, age in years and sex were almost always included in the sample metadata. HLA class I and class II types, where available, came from metadata supplied by the sample provider rather than from assay-based typing.

TCRbeta CDR3 regions were amplified from genomic DNA using the immunoSEQ Assay, a bias-controlled multiplex PCR. As for the authors' bioinformatics: Nucleated cell counts per sample were estimated from amplification of reference gene primers within the assay. To quantify the absolute abundance of each unique TCRbeta CDR3 rearrangement, sequence reads were collapsed and filtered. Productive Simpson clonality was computed per sample as the square root of Simpson's diversity index over productive rearrangements. Drawn from immuneACCESS, this table holds only the in-frame rearrangements with V and J called that TCRdb kept. Clones are partly lost; checked studies trace under half to an unresolved V gene and leave the rest unexplained. The V and J calls and clone size were taken over from that table, and D and trimming were inferred from the DNA. Present in this sample are roughly 180,000 clones, about 85% of which were seen just once. The biggest ten clones account for 5.5% to 8% of the sample.

Details on this clone: No cognate antigen has been identified for it. The sample holds no much larger clone one base away, and base qualities are not on file.

Overall results and qualifications from the work: The amount of clinical and demographic metadata varied by source and participant and was provided uncurated.

At one collaborating source in Seattle, patients were enrolled during active infection and were followed longitudinally through the course of disease. Each collaborating institution followed its own protocols to collect whole blood in K2EDTA tubes. For TCRbeta analysis, collaborators shipped samples as frozen whole blood, isolated PBMCs, or DNA extracted from either of those sample types. V loses 1 base of germline sequence and J loses 0 bases, and the interval between the two ends is 13 bases. The CDR3, from cysteine to phenylalanine, totals 17 residues. Only the CDR3 DNA stays, 51 bases, in frame from base 1. Based on the germline V gene (reference sequence), the CDR1 and CDR2 sequences are LGHDT and YNNKEL.

The sequence was collected from an elderly man with COVID-19, enrolled during active disease. This sequence uses TRBV3-1 (or the pseudogene TRBV3-2) and TRBJ1-3, with no reliable assignment of the D segment. The specimen sequenced was peripheral blood. The CDR3 loop reads CASSQVARTSSGNTIYF. The nucleotide sequence reads as follows: TGTGCCAGCAGCCAAGTCGCTCGTACATCCTCTGGAAACACCATATATTTT.